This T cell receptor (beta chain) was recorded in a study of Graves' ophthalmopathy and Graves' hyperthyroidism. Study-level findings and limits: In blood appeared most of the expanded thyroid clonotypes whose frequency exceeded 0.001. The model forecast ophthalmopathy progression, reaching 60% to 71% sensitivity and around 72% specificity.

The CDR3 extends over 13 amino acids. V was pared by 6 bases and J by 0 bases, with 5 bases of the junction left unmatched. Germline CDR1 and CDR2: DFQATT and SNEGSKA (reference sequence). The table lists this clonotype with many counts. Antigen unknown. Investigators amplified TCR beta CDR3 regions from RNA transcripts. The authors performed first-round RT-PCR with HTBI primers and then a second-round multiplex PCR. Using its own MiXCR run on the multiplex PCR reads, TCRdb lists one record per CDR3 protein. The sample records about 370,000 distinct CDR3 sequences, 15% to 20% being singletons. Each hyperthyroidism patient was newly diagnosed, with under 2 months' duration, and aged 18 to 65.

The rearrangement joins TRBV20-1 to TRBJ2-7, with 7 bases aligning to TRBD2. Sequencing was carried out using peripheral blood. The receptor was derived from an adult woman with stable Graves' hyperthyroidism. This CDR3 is CSAWGGSSYEQYF. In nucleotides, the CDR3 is TGCAGTGCCTGGGGCGGGAGCTCCTACGAGCAGTACTTC.